These 22 T cell receptor beta chains share one sample of origin, sequenced in a study of radiation and T cells in renal cell carcinoma. Clones were sequenced by immunoSEQ multiplex PCR, and TCRdb holds only the in-frame ones, with some missing. The table records around 130,000 clones, around four fifths of them present only once. Time point here: blood 2 weeks post-SBRT. Described treatment: 15 Gy SBRT to primary tumor, nephrectomy 4 weeks later. The sequenced sample was blood, obtained from a patient whose treatment included radiotherapy and nephrectomy. These receptor sequences come from an older woman with renal cell carcinoma.

The chain couples TRBV4-1 to TRBJ1-2, with TRBD1 identical over 9 bases. The CDR3 covers 16 residues. Looked up from germline, CDR1 is MGHRA and CDR2 is YSYEKL. Trimming removed 0 bases from V and 2 bases from J; junction bases left unmatched: 4. The CDR3 is CASSQERTGDNYGYTF. CDR3 DNA sequence: TGCGCCAGCAGCCAAGAGCGGACAGGGGACAACTATGGCTACACCTTC.

The V and J genes are TRBV6-4 and TRBJ2-1; maybe TRBD2 (7 bases). The germline V gene encodes CDR1 MRHNA and CDR2 SNTAGT. Trimming removed 6 bases from V and 3 bases from J, with 15 bases in between. The CDR3 has 15 amino acids. CDR3 residues: CASSPGGPYYNEQFF. CDR3 bases: TGTGCCAGCAGCCCCGGGGGGCCCTACTACAATGAGCAGTTCTTC.

This chain connects TRBV11-2 to TRBJ2-1; maybe TRBD2 (6 bases). Trimming shortened V by 5 bases and J by 12 bases, and 26 bases separated the two germline ends. The length of the CDR3 is 16 residues. The V gene's germline CDR1 is SGHAT and CDR2 FQNNGV. CDR3 DNA: TGTGCCAGCAGCCGATCGGGGGACCGGGGGTTTCGTGGGCAGTTCTTC. Protein product: CASSRSGDRGFRGQFF.

The chain carries TRBV15 and TRBJ2-7, with D maybe TRBD1 (6 bases). V shed 2 bases and J shed 5 bases, with 19 bases lying between them. This CDR3 contains 16 residues. CDR1 is LNHNV, CDR2 YYDKDF, per germline (reference sequence). The CDR3 DNA is TGTGCCACCAGCAGATGGAGAGGTGCAGGGGATCACGAGCAGTACTTC. It yields the protein CATSRWRGAGDHEQYF.

This chain links TRBV19 with TRBJ2-7; 9 bases are a match to TRBD1. The CDR3 spans 13 residues. V lost 8 bases to trimming and J lost 4 bases; unmatched junction nucleotides: 6. Looked up from germline, CDR1 is LNHDA and CDR2 is SQIVND (reference sequence). CDR3 bases: TGTGCCAGTCCCGGGACAGGGCCTTACGAGCAGTACTTC. It specifies CASPGTGPYEQYF.

With regard to this clone: Within the sample, other DNA sequences also encode this same CDR3. The V call is TRBV19, the J call TRBJ1-1; maybe TRBD1 (5 bases). V dropped 6 bases and J dropped 8 bases, with 7 bases sitting between them. Germline loops: CDR1 LNHDA, CDR2 SQIVND (reference sequence). The CDR3 has 10 residues. The CDR3 loop is CASSGGEAFF. Here the CDR3 DNA reads TGTGCCAGTAGCGGGGGGGAAGCTTTCTTT.

For the CDR3, the DNA is TGTGCCAGCAGCTCGGGGCTATCAAGCTCCTACAATGAGCAGTTCTTC. It encodes CASSSGLSSSYNEQFF. This chain links TRBV5-8 with TRBJ2-1, with D perhaps being TRBD1 or TRBD2 (5 bases each). V shed 3 bases and J shed 0 bases, with 13 bases lying between them. Per the germline V gene, CDR1 is SGHTS and CDR2 is YDEGEE. CDR3 length equals 16 residues.

The chain employs TRBV19 and TRBJ2-5; the match to TRBD2 covers 7 bases. The V and J ends lost 4 bases and 0 bases, in that order; junction bases with no gene match: 8. Per germline, CDR1 LNHDA and CDR2 SQIVND (reference sequence). The CDR3 is made up of 16 amino acids. The CDR3: CASSNTPGLDQETQYF. The CDR3 nucleotides are TGTGCCAGTAGTAACACCCCCGGACTAGACCAAGAGACCCAGTACTTC. The full variable domain, with the rest looked up from reference TRBV19 and TRBJ2-5, is DGGITQSPKYLFRKEGQNVTLSCEQNLNHDAMYWYRQDPGQGLRLIYYSQIVNDFQKGDIAEGYSVSREKKESFPLTVTSAQKNPTAFYLCASSNTPGLDQETQYFGPGTRLLVL.

In regard to this clone: Different DNA sequences within this sample yield the same CDR3. The chain joins TRBV9 to TRBJ2-7; D possibly corresponds to TRBD1 (5 bases). Germline CDR1 SGDLS, CDR2 YYNGEE. The CDR3 is made up of 14 amino acids. Trimming stripped 4 bases from V and 2 bases from J, with 13 bases between. The CDR3 bases are TGTGCCAGCAGCCAGGGTGTCAACGCCTACGAGCAGTACTTC. This encodes CASSQGVNAYEQYF.

The V and J genes are TRBV5-1 and TRBJ1-6; 10 bases map to TRBD1. Per germline, CDR1 SGHRS and CDR2 YFSETQ. J gave up 7 bases and V 7 bases, and 8 bases lay outside the gene matches. This CDR3 region has 15 residues. CDR3 coding DNA: TGCGCCAGCGGACGGGACAGGGGAGGCAATTCACCCCTCCACTTT. This codes for CASGRDRGGNSPLHF. The complete variable domain, with remaining parts taken from reference TRBV5-1 and TRBJ1-6, reads KAGVTQTPRYLIKTRGQQVTLSCSPISGHRSVSWYQQTPGQGLQFLFEYFSETQRNKGNFPGRFSGRQFSNSRSEMNVSTLELGDSALYLCASGRDRGGNSPLHFGNGTRLTVT.

The chain employs TRBV5-1 and TRBJ2-3; 8 bases fit TRBD2. Germline V gene sequence: CDR1 SGHRS, CDR2 YFSETQ. V lost 5 bases, J lost 4 bases, and 9 bases stayed unmatched. The CDR3 runs to 15 residues. The CDR3 DNA sequence: TGCGCCAGCAGTACCGCGGGGGGTAGCCCAGATACGCAGTATTTT. Its translation is CASSTAGGSPDTQYF.

The V gene is TRBV9, the J gene TRBJ1-2; unclear D gene. Looked up from germline, CDR1 is SGDLS and CDR2 is YYNGEE. Trimming stripped 4 bases from V and 7 bases from J, with 20 bases between. This CDR3 has 15 residues. CDR3: CASSTSGKGLRGYTF. CDR3 DNA sequence: TGTGCCAGCAGCACATCGGGTAAAGGGTTGCGTGGCTACACCTTC.

The J gene is TRBJ2-1, the V gene TRBV11-2; no definite D call. Trimming cost V 3 bases and J 4 bases, with 7 bases left between them. This CDR3 is 13 amino acids long. Per germline, CDR1 SGHAT and CDR2 FQNNGV. The CDR3 is CASSFTAYNEQFF. The CDR3 DNA sequence: TGTGCCAGCAGCTTTACCGCGTACAATGAGCAGTTCTTC.

V gene TRBV6-5 combines with J gene TRBJ1-4; 8 nucleotides match TRBD1. V shed 4 bases and J 7 bases; nucleotides not matched to a gene: 8. Germline V CDR1 and CDR2: MNHEY, SVGAGI. This CDR3 spans 15 amino acids. The CDR3 bases are TGTGCCAGCAGTTCCGTGACAGGGGCTGGTGAAAAACTGTTTTTT. Translation gives CASSSVTGAGEKLFF.

The chain employs TRBV19 and TRBJ1-2; 7 bases are shared with TRBD1. Germline values: CDR1 LNHDA, CDR2 SQIVND (reference sequence). CDR3 length: 17 amino acids. V was clipped by 4 bases and J by 2 bases; unmatched bases: 13. In DNA, the CDR3 is TGTGCCAGTAGTACCCCCGCAGCAGGGGGAGGCAACTATGGCTACACCTTC. Translating gives CASSTPAAGGGNYGYTF.

The rearrangement joins TRBV6-6 to TRBJ2-7; 9 bases fit TRBD2. Looked up from germline, CDR1 is MNHNY and CDR2 is SVGAGI (reference sequence). This CDR3 is 16 amino acids long. V was pared by 5 bases and J by 4 bases, with 12 bases of the junction left unmatched. The CDR3 DNA reads TGTGCCAGCAGTCAATCTCCTAGCGGGACCTGGTACGAGCAGTACTTC. Its translation is CASSQSPSGTWYEQYF.

The V and J genes are TRBV5-1 and TRBJ2-7; D perhaps matches TRBD2 (7 bases). The CDR3 extends over 16 amino acids. V lost 4 bases and J 0 bases, leaving 17 bases between the germline ends. CDR1 SGHRS and CDR2 YFSETQ come from the germline V gene. CDR3 in amino acids: CASSTLTGGLSYEQYF. The CDR3 region has the DNA TGCGCCAGCAGCACCCTGACGGGGGGCCTCTCCTACGAGCAGTACTTC.

The V and J genes are TRBV9 and TRBJ2-1, with D tentatively TRBD1 (5 bases). The CDR3 extends over 15 amino acids. The V gene's germline CDR1 is SGDLS and CDR2 YYNGEE. The ends were cut back, 0 bases at V and 3 bases at J, with 10 bases in the middle. CDR3 DNA: TGTGCCAGCAGCGTAGAAGACAGAGACTACAATGAGCAGTTCTTC. Its translation is CASSVEDRDYNEQFF.

This clone occurred a few times. This same CDR3 is encoded by further DNA sequences in the sample. The chain couples TRBV5-1 to TRBJ2-5; D not certain. V shed 0 bases and J shed 5 bases, with 2 bases lying between them. CDR1 is SGHRS and CDR2 is YFSETQ in the germline V gene. The CDR3 is made up of 11 amino acids. CDR3 residues: CASSLVETQYF. The CDR3, as DNA: TGCGCCAGCAGCTTGGTGGAGACCCAGTACTTC.

This chain joins TRBV18 and TRBJ1-4, with 7 bases identical to TRBD1. J was trimmed by 7 bases and V by 6 bases; bases with no gene match: 17. From germline, CDR1 is KGHSH and CDR2 LQKENI. The CDR3 is 17 residues long. The DNA for the CDR3 is TGTGCCAGCTCCCCCCCGGTTACGACAGGGAGGAGTGAAAAACTGTTTTTT. Its translation: CASSPPVTTGRSEKLFF.

The chain has TRBV28 and TRBJ2-2; 11 bases agree with TRBD1. The germline gives CDR1 MDHEN, CDR2 SYDVKM. The CDR3 runs to 15 residues. Trimming removed 5 bases from V and 6 bases from J; junction bases left unmatched: 5. Here the CDR3 DNA reads TGTGCCAGCAGTCTGGGACAGGGGGAGGCCGGGGAGCTGTTTTTT. Its protein is CASSLGQGEAGELFF.

The chain carries TRBV19 and TRBJ1-5; D gene uncertain. The germline V gene has CDR1 LNHDA and CDR2 SQIVND (reference sequence). CDR3 length: 19 amino acids. Trimming stripped 3 bases from V and 0 bases from J, with 21 bases between. The chain's CDR3 is CASSINVGPQAYSNQPQHF. In DNA, the CDR3 is TGTGCCAGTAGTATCAATGTGGGTCCGCAGGCATATAGCAATCAGCCCCAGCATTTT.